This T cell receptor beta chain was identified in a study of cytomegalovirus exposure and HLA in healthy donors (dated by TCRdb to between 2016 and 2019). Looking at the study overall: An earlier analysis of approximately 600 of the donors reported 250 to 300 Gb of sequence data and roughly 110 million unique TCR beta sequences from about 180 million T cells. Approximately 310 gigabases of sequencing data and roughly 90 million unique TCR sequences were included in an early release covering under 650 HLA-typed donors. The genetic ancestry cluster associated with self-reported Caucasian donors included around four fifths of the roughly 380 genotyped donors. The aim of the study was to test whether cataloging public T cell receptors could identify signatures of past pathogen exposure. The T cell repertoires of around 730 subjects were profiled by immunosequencing and related to cytomegalovirus serostatus. A separate validation cohort of approximately 120 different subjects was used in addition to the roughly 700-subject first cohort. High-throughput TCR immunosequencing, statistical association of individual TCRs with disease status, and machine learning were combined to predict cytomegalovirus infection status. In a later analysis, previously published TCR beta repertoires from 600 to 850 donors were re-analyzed and high-resolution HLA genotyping was added so that TCR occurrence patterns could be studied. In the later analysis, no new phenotypic data were used to find candidate immune exposures; instead, reliance was placed on TCR beta sequences and their occurrence across donors. An earlier analysis of 500 to 650 of the donors applied high-throughput TCR beta sequencing to assess whether each TCR beta V gene segment acted as functional or pseudogenic. Donor age, sex, ethnicity and CMV serostatus were compiled together with the repertoire data. Genome-wide SNP genotypes for about three fifths of the 666 donors were used in a later genetic analysis, which treated that subset as a discovery cohort. All discovery cohort repertoires had been generated on a single sequencing platform. Class I and class II HLA loci were covered by the typing at four-digit resolution. The number of donors typed differed by locus, with roughly 629-640 for A, B, C, DRB1 and DQB1, roughly 520 for DQA1, 606 for DPA1, and approximately 470 for DPB1. A handful of DR-DQ haplotypes were treated as single units for association and clustering because of strong linkage in the cohort. Among roughly 400 genotyped donors of the cohort, an average of 235,054 unique TCR beta nucleotide sequences were sequenced per donor, 15% to 20% of them non-productive. Broader findings and caveats from the paper: In a later analysis, HLA-associated TCR beta chains showed more clonal expansion and lower generation probabilities than non-associated chains that were equally common. For the cohort, immune exposure information was limited to CMV serostatus. Specific HLA alleles were associated with 15,000 to 20,000 TCR beta sequences at a false discovery rate of 0.05 in a later analysis. The classifier was reported to diagnose cytomegalovirus status with high specificity and sensitivity in both the original and validation cohorts. V-gene and J-gene trimming of TCR beta chains was associated with a missense DCLRE1C variant in a later genetic analysis, and the association was replicated in an independent cohort. Strong co-occurrence of HLA alleles, especially DR and DQ, made assigning TCR associations to individual alleles difficult. In a later analysis, TCR association rates were found to vary across HLA loci, with the most associated TCRs seen for DRB1 alleles and the fewest for HLA-C alleles. A later analysis found that most CMV-associated TCR beta chains appeared HLA-restricted, with HLA associations seemingly driven largely by CMV exposure. Roughly uniform sequencing depth across donors was assumed in presence/absence analyses, although this assumption may not hold. While some public TCRs were present in many individuals, most TCR sequences turned up only very rarely across donors. Correlated functional status among segregating V segments might reflect linkage disequilibrium, but an unknown experimental factor could not be ruled out. Because counts were too low, roughly 16 rarely observed V segments, including chromosome 9 orphons, were excluded from the earlier analysis of a few hundred of the donors. An earlier analysis of several hundred of the donors showed that most TCR beta V segments appeared in productive rearrangements either about 87% or about 30% of the time, which broadly matched IMGT annotations. In the study, approximately 160 TCR beta chains were listed as associated with cytomegalovirus. The authors suggested that the approach could potentially be extended to other disease states and immunological phenotypes. Only TCR beta chains were sequenced in this cohort, and the absence of alpha or paired-chain data limited detectable features. According to a later analysis, parvovirus B19, influenza, CMV and Epstein-Barr virus appeared linked to several top co-occurrence clusters. Because the 87-base-pair reads could not distinguish some IMGT-functional V segments, including TRBV6-2 and TRBV6-3, those segments were excluded. Because HLA typing was missing for some donors at each locus, association tests included only the typed subset. According to a later genetic analysis, donors in an Asian-associated ancestry cluster had fewer N-insertions in productive TCRs than the roughly 670-donor mean. A cluster of highly shared sequence variants was judged likely to be a technical artifact of the sequencing pipeline. A further reported finding was that TCR beta sequences accurately predicted the HLA-A and HLA-B alleles for most subjects in the first cohort. In vitro tests confirmed that a few of the cytomegalovirus-associated TCR beta chains recognize cytomegalovirus antigens.

Library preparation was by the immunoSEQ multiplex PCR assay. A mixture of 60 forward primers for TCR Vbeta segments and 13 reverse primers for TCR Jbeta segments was used in the multiplex PCR. The CDR3 region of rearranged TCR beta genes was amplified from genomic DNA with a multiplex PCR assay. On the Illumina HiSeq System, the amplified TCR beta libraries were sequenced as 87-base-pair reads. The paper's data handling went like this. A later analysis counted tens of millions of unique TCR beta chains across the 666 repertoires, and some 11 million of these chains were shared by at least two donors. To remove PCR and sequencing errors, raw reads were error-corrected and collapsed into unique sequences using a nearest-neighbor algorithm that merged closely related sequences. CDR3 sequences were aligned to IMGT reference sequences to assign V, D and J gene segments. Each retained sequence needed at least a six-nucleotide match to both a V gene segment and a J gene segment. Rearrangements were classified as productive when the CDR3 lacked stop codons and remained in frame with V and J, and all other rearrangements were classified as non-productive. Following IMGT convention, CDR3 was defined as the stretch from the second conserved V-encoded cysteine up to the conserved J-encoded phenylalanine. Sequences without an unambiguous match to a single V gene segment were excluded from the earlier analysis of 450 to 750 of the donors. In an earlier analysis of a few hundred of the donors, a V segment was called functional when productive rearrangements were above 56.7%, and segregating when the standard deviation between donors exceeded 5%. A statistical classification framework was built to diagnose cytomegalovirus status from the catalog of TCR beta chain sequences. A later analysis assigned V and J genes by comparing TCR nucleotide sequences with IMGT/GENE-DB human TR gene sequences. Using the TCRdist pipeline, a later analysis assigned CDR3 sequences along with most-parsimonious VDJ recombination scenarios. A later analysis defined each TCR beta chain by its CDR3 amino acid sequence plus V-gene family, and excluded reads lacking a unique V-gene family. To address suspected cross-contamination and a sequencing artifact, a later analysis removed 550 to 750 highly shared, low-generation-probability nucleotide sequences. In a later analysis, a clonal expansion index for each public chain was calculated from normalized within-repertoire ranks of inferred template counts. Generation probabilities in a later analysis came from a VDJ recombination model fitted to out-of-frame rearrangements, and those results were checked against IGoR. Hypergeometric tests were used in a later analysis to score TCR-TCR, TCR-HLA and TCR-CMV co-occurrence, with a repertoire-size bias correction applied to the TCR pairs. A later analysis estimated false discovery rates by permuting HLA or CMV assignments 20 times. In a later analysis, co-occurring TCRs were grouped using DBSCAN, with TCRdist sequence similarity added in when clustering inside HLA-allele-positive subsets. Repertoires with fewer than 30,000 or more than 120,000 public chains were left out of co-occurrence clustering, as were five repertoires with anomalous nucleotide sharing. The immuneACCESS repertoire file appears here via TCRdb, limited to in-frame rearrangements. These files lack a portion of the clones; in checked studies, under half of the deficit traces to unresolved V genes, and the cause of the others is not known. V and J calls and clone size are those listed in that table; D and trimming were worked out from the DNA. The table for this sample lists some 97,000 clones; 65% to 90% of them were counted only once. The ten largest make up around 1.2% of the sample.

Comments on this clone: Its antigen target is currently unknown. The record has no base qualities; no much larger clone is one base away.

The cohort was made up of 666 healthy bone marrow donors. All cohort members were sampled while nominally healthy, although unrecorded immune exposures were likely present. The donor was CMV seronegative and belonged to the group of several hundred seronegative cohort members. A peripheral blood sample was provided by each donor, and peripheral blood mononuclear cells were used for TCR beta sequencing. Genomic DNA extraction from the blood cell samples was performed with the Qiagen DNeasy Blood Extraction Kit. The CDR3 spans 18 residues, from the cysteine through the phenylalanine. The retained sequence is limited to the CDR3, 54 bases, with the frame set at the first base.

Material for sequencing was PBMCs. The receptor comes from a woman in her late teens or twenties in good health and CMV-seronegative. The V and J genes are TRBV21-1 and TRBJ2-6; the table calls TRBD2, which could not be checked here. TRBV21-1 is a pseudogene segment. The DNA sequence reads TGTGCCAGCAGCAGCGGAGGAGGGTCTTGTTCTGGGGCCAACGTCCTGACTTTC. Translation gives CASSSGGGSCSGANVLTF.